This T cell receptor (beta chain) was sequenced in a study of radiation and T cells in renal cell carcinoma. Study-wide points: From baseline, blood top tumor clonotypes peaked at 2 weeks post-radiation. No pretreatment tumor biopsies were available for baseline clonotypes.

This CDR3 contains 15 residues. The V end was cut by 3 bases, the J end by 0 bases, with 10 bases between. Germline CDR1 reads MDHEN; CDR2 reads SYDVKM. To note about this clone: Its cognate antigen is unknown.

Generated by immunoSEQ multiplex PCR, the TCRdb table keeps only in-frame clones and is missing some. The table shows around 120,000 clones, with 75% to 85% occurring only once. Time point defined: blood 2 weeks post-SBRT. The sample's treatment: 15 Gy SBRT to primary tumor, nephrectomy 4 weeks later. Blood was sampled at baseline, 2 weeks and 4 weeks after SBRT. The tumor was a clear cell renal cell carcinoma. Sample: blood, taken from a patient whose treatment included radiotherapy and nephrectomy. The rearrangement links TRBV28 to TRBJ2-3; D might be TRBD1 or TRBD2, each matching 5 bases. The receptor was isolated from an older woman with renal cell carcinoma. The CDR3 is CASSFYGASTDTQYF. The CDR3 nucleotides read TGTGCCAGCAGTTTCTACGGGGCTAGCACAGATACGCAGTATTTT.